A selection of T cell receptor beta chains follows, all from one sample in a study of blood T cell repertoires in COVID-19. Sequencing used immunoSEQ multiplex PCR; TCRdb keeps in-frame clones, though not all of them. The data hold 130,000 or so clones, with roughly four fifths observed a single time. The sample consisted of peripheral blood. The receptor set was obtained from a woman aged 55-70 years with acute or convalescent COVID-19. Both conserved end residues are part of each CDR3. D genes are given only for firm matches. The size of a clone is reported for some rows only, either as once, few or many, or as a class for expanded clones.

j_call v_call d_call clone_size cdr3_nt cdr3_aa
TRBJ2-6 TRBV28 - - TGTGCCAGCAGTTTACCCTTCTCTGGGGCCAACGTCCTGACTTTC CASSLPFSGANVLTF
TRBJ1-3 TRBV12-3/TRBV12-4 - - TGTGCCAGCAGTTTTTCCCACATCATATATTTT CASSFSHIIYF
TRBJ1-3 TRBV4-2 - - TGTGCCAGCAGCCAAGGGGAGGGGAACACCATATATTTT CASSQGEGNTIYF
TRBJ1-1 TRBV7-9 - - TGTGCCAGCAGCTTTGGTCAGGGCTTTCGCAGCGACACTGAAGCTTTCTTT CASSFGQGFRSDTEAFF
TRBJ1-5 TRBV15 TRBD1 once TGTGCCACCAGCAGAGTAAGGATGTTACGAGACAGGGTTCAGCCCCAGCATTTT CATSRVRMLRDRVQPQHF
TRBJ2-5 TRBV19 - - TGTGCCAGTAGTATTAGAGGTCAAGGACAGAAAGAGACCCAGTACTTC CASSIRGQGQKETQYF
TRBJ2-3 TRBV12-5 - - TGTGCTAGTGGTCCCCAGATCTTGGATACGCAGTATTTT CASGPQILDTQYF
TRBJ2-3 TRBV24-1 - - TGTGCCACTCAGGGGTTAGGAGATACGCAGTATTTT CATQGLGDTQYF
TRBJ2-7 TRBV18 - - TGTGCCAGCTCACATAGGGAGGAGTACGAGCAGTACTTC CASSHREEYEQYF
TRBJ2-7 TRBV2 - - TGTGCCAGCAGTGAAGCGCAACCCGGACAGACCTACGAGCAGTACTTC CASSEAQPGQTYEQYF
TRBJ1-2 TRBV5-5 - - TGTGCCAGCAGCCCCGACAGACTAGGAGGCTACACCTTC CASSPDRLGGYTF
TRBJ1-2 TRBV12-3/TRBV12-4 - - TGTGCCAGCAGTCCTACGCTCGATGGCTACACCTTC CASSPTLDGYTF
TRBJ1-1 TRBV24-1 - once TGTGCCACTAGTCCCAACCCGGGAAGCACTGAAGCTTTCTTT CATSPNPGSTEAFF
TRBJ1-5 TRBV6-1 TRBD1 - TGTGCCAGCAGTGCACACGGACAGGGGGCAAGGCAGCCCCAGCATTTT CASSAHGQGARQPQHF
TRBJ2-2 TRBV2 - - TGTGCCAGCAGGGACTTACGGAGCGGGGAGCTGTTTTTT CASRDLRSGELFF
TRBJ2-3 TRBV6-5 - - TGTGCCAGCGGGGGACATCTAAATCCAGATACGCAGTATTTT CASGGHLNPDTQYF
TRBJ1-2 TRBV5-1 - - TGCGCCAGCAGCCCCGCCGGGAACTATGGCTACACCTTC CASSPAGNYGYTF
TRBJ2-3 TRBV28 - - TGTGCCAGCAGTCCCCCGACGGCAACGCGGACGCAGTATTTT CASSPPTATRTQYF
TRBJ2-3 TRBV30 - once TGTGCCTGGAGTGTGGGAGGGGGTAAAGATACGCAGTATTTT CAWSVGGGKDTQYF
TRBJ1-1 TRBV9 TRBD1 once TGTGCCAGCAGCGTCCGGGACAGTAACACTGAAGCTTTCTTT CASSVRDSNTEAFF
TRBJ1-2 TRBV25-1 - - TGTGCCAGCAGTGAATCCTTTTCTGGGTCGGGAGGGACCTATGGCTACACCTTC CASSESFSGSGGTYGYTF
TRBJ1-2 TRBV12-3/TRBV12-4 - - TGTGCCAGCAGTTTTGACACATCCTATGGCTACACCTTC CASSFDTSYGYTF
TRBJ1-3 TRBV4-2 TRBD1 - TGTGCCAGCCGCGTTGAGGGGGCCGACTCTGGAAACACCATATATTTT CASRVEGADSGNTIYF
TRBJ2-7 TRBV5-6 TRBD1 - TGTGCCAGCAGCTTTCGGACAGGGTACTACGAGCAGTACTTC CASSFRTGYYEQYF
TRBJ1-1 TRBV15 - - TGTGCCACCAGCAGAGTTCCCGGGGACACTGAAGCTTTCTTT CATSRVPGDTEAFF
TRBJ2-1 TRBV30 TRBD1 - TGTGCCTGGAGTCCAGGGGGTAATGAGCAGTTCTTC CAWSPGGNEQFF
TRBJ2-7 TRBV10-3 - few TGTGCCATCAGTGAGTCGAGACTAGTAGACTACGAGCAGTACTTC CAISESRLVDYEQYF
TRBJ2-7 TRBV27 - - TGTGCCAGCAGTTTATCTCTACTCTCCTACGAGCAGTACTTC CASSLSLLSYEQYF
TRBJ1-2 TRBV28 TRBD1 - TGTGCCAGCAGTTTATCGGGACAGGGGTCAGTGGGCTACACCTTC CASSLSGQGSVGYTF
TRBJ1-5 TRBV30 - - TGTGCCTGGAAGGGGTCCCCAAATCAGCCCCAGCATTTT CAWKGSPNQPQHF
TRBJ1-5 TRBV2 - once TGTGCCAGCAGTGATTATTATAGCAATCAGCCCCAGCATTTT CASSDYYSNQPQHF
TRBJ2-2 TRBV9 - few TGTGCCAGCAGCGTATCGGGACTCCGCACCGGGGAGCTGTTTTTT CASSVSGLRTGELFF
TRBJ1-2 TRBV7-8 - - TGTGCCAGCAGCTTAGTTGGGGGGGACTATGGCTACACCTTC CASSLVGGDYGYTF
TRBJ1-4 TRBV28 TRBD1 - TGTGCCAGCAGTTTGACAGGGAATGAAAAACTGTTTTTT CASSLTGNEKLFF
TRBJ1-6 TRBV7-9 TRBD1 - TGTGCCAGCAGCTTAAGGCAGGGGGATTCACCCCTCCACTTT CASSLRQGDSPLHF
TRBJ1-2 TRBV5-4 - - TGTGCCAGCAGCATACGGGACTCGAGTTGGGTCTATGGCTACACCTTC CASSIRDSSWVYGYTF
TRBJ2-7 TRBV11-2 - - TGTGCCAGCAGCTTAGTCGAGGGAACCTACGAGCAGTACTTC CASSLVEGTYEQYF
TRBJ2-5 TRBV6-5 - - TGTGCCAGCAGTCGACAGTGGGCTACTCAAGAGACCCAGTACTTC CASSRQWATQETQYF
TRBJ1-2 TRBV19 TRBD1 - TGTGCCAGTAGCCCGACAGGGGGCACTATCTATGGCTACACCTTC CASSPTGGTIYGYTF
TRBJ1-3 TRBV6-5 - - TGTGCCAGCAGTCGGAAAGGGGGCTCTGGAAACACCATATATTTT CASSRKGGSGNTIYF
TRBJ1-3 TRBV5-1 - - TGCGCCAGCAGCTTGGCCGCGAGCTCTGGAAACACCATATATTTT CASSLAASSGNTIYF